The rows below give T cell receptor beta chains drawn from one sample of a study of blood T cell repertoires in COVID-19. Repertoires were generated with immunoSEQ multiplex PCR, while TCRdb's copy carries only in-frame clones and drops some. The data contain 200,000 to 300,000 clones, around 84% of them singletons. Source material: peripheral blood. The receptors originated from a woman in her sixties or seventies with COVID-19, enrolled during active disease. Both conserved end residues are part of each CDR3. The D gene is left open where the match is weak. Only part of the rows carry a size: once, few, many, or a class if the clone is expanded.

clone size: .; J gene: TRBJ1-4; D gene: TRBD1; V gene: TRBV5-4; CDR3 DNA: TGTGCCAGCAGCTTGTTAGGGACAGGGAATGAAAAACTGTTTTTT; CDR3 protein: CASSLLGTGNEKLFF
clone size: .; J gene: TRBJ2-7; D gene: .; V gene: TRBV14; CDR3 DNA: TGTGCCAGCAGCACGGGAGCCTGGAGCGAGCAGTACTTC; CDR3 protein: CASSTGAWSEQYF
clone size: .; J gene: TRBJ2-6; D gene: .; V gene: TRBV27; CDR3 DNA: TGTGCCAGCAGTTTCGCTGGGGCCAACGTCCTGACTTTC; CDR3 protein: CASSFAGANVLTF
clone size: .; J gene: TRBJ2-4; D gene: TRBD2; V gene: TRBV2; CDR3 DNA: TGTGCCAGCAGTGCGAGCGGGAGGTCCTGGGCCAAAAACATTCAGTACTTC; CDR3 protein: CASSASGRSWAKNIQYF
clone size: .; J gene: TRBJ1-2; D gene: TRBD1; V gene: TRBV3-1/TRBV3-2; CDR3 DNA: TGTGCCAGCAGCCAAGGCAGGGGGATCTATGGCTACACCTTC; CDR3 protein: CASSQGRGIYGYTF
clone size: .; J gene: TRBJ2-3; D gene: .; V gene: TRBV19; CDR3 DNA: TGTGCCAGTAGTCCCTCCGGAGGGGGCGATACGCAGTATTTT; CDR3 protein: CASSPSGGGDTQYF
clone size: .; J gene: TRBJ1-1; D gene: TRBD1; V gene: TRBV15; CDR3 DNA: TGTGCCACCAGCTCCAGACAGGGGGTAACTGAAGCTTTCTTT; CDR3 protein: CATSSRQGVTEAFF
clone size: .; J gene: TRBJ2-1; D gene: .; V gene: TRBV27; CDR3 DNA: TGTGCCAGCACGGGGTATGGACGGACGAATGAGCAGTTCTTC; CDR3 protein: CASTGYGRTNEQFF
clone size: .; J gene: TRBJ2-3; D gene: .; V gene: TRBV11-1; CDR3 DNA: TGTGCCAGCAGCTTAGCGATGCGTACGAACGGGGATACGCAGTATTTT; CDR3 protein: CASSLAMRTNGDTQYF
clone size: .; J gene: TRBJ2-1; D gene: TRBD2; V gene: TRBV28; CDR3 DNA: TGTGCCAGCAGTTTGGCGGGAGACAATGAGCAGTTCTTC; CDR3 protein: CASSLAGDNEQFF
clone size: .; J gene: TRBJ2-5; D gene: .; V gene: TRBV6-5; CDR3 DNA: TGTGCCAGCAGTTACTCCGAAAGAGGTAGAGAGACCCAGTACTTC; CDR3 protein: CASSYSERGRETQYF
clone size: once; J gene: TRBJ1-2; D gene: TRBD1; V gene: TRBV6-4; CDR3 DNA: TGTGCCAGCAGTGACTCGAAAACCGGGACAGGGGGCATTTATGGCTACACCTTC; CDR3 protein: CASSDSKTGTGGIYGYTF
clone size: .; J gene: TRBJ1-2; D gene: .; V gene: TRBV20-1; CDR3 DNA: TGCAGTGCTAGATTTCAGGCTCTTCACACCTTC; CDR3 protein: CSARFQALHTF
clone size: .; J gene: TRBJ2-5; D gene: .; V gene: TRBV7-9; CDR3 DNA: TGTGCCAGCAGCTTAGCCTCAGCGGGTTTCGGTGAGACCCAGTACTTC; CDR3 protein: CASSLASAGFGETQYF
clone size: .; J gene: TRBJ2-1; D gene: TRBD1; V gene: TRBV9; CDR3 DNA: TGTGCCAGCAGCGTTCTACAGGGGGCGTACAATGAGCAGTTCTTC; CDR3 protein: CASSVLQGAYNEQFF
clone size: .; J gene: TRBJ1-1; D gene: .; V gene: TRBV19; CDR3 DNA: TGTGCCAGTAGTATAGAGGGCGGGGGTCAGCAAGCTGAAGCTTTCTTT; CDR3 protein: CASSIEGGGQQAEAFF
clone size: .; J gene: TRBJ1-1; D gene: .; V gene: TRBV4-2; CDR3 DNA: TGTGCCAGCAGCCAATTGGGACACCAGAACACTGAAGCTTTCTTT; CDR3 protein: CASSQLGHQNTEAFF
clone size: .; J gene: TRBJ2-5; D gene: TRBD2; V gene: TRBV19; CDR3 DNA: TGTGCCAGTAGTAACCGACTAGCGGGAGGGGAGACCCAGTACTTC; CDR3 protein: CASSNRLAGGETQYF
clone size: .; J gene: TRBJ1-3; D gene: .; V gene: TRBV28; CDR3 DNA: TGTGCCAGCAGCCTAGGGGTGGGGGCCGGCGGGAACACCATATATTTT; CDR3 protein: CASSLGVGAGGNTIYF
clone size: .; J gene: TRBJ1-1; D gene: .; V gene: TRBV2; CDR3 DNA: TGTGCCAGCACGAAAAAAAATCAGGGGAACACTGAAGCTTTCTTT; CDR3 protein: CASTKKNQGNTEAFF
clone size: .; J gene: TRBJ2-3; D gene: TRBD2; V gene: TRBV2; CDR3 DNA: TGTGCCAGCAGTCGGCTAGCGGGTGGCACAGATACGCAGTATTTT; CDR3 protein: CASSRLAGGTDTQYF
clone size: once; J gene: TRBJ2-5; D gene: .; V gene: TRBV11-2; CDR3 DNA: TGTGCCAGCAGCATAGGAGGGACACAAGAGACCCAGTACTTC; CDR3 protein: CASSIGGTQETQYF
clone size: .; J gene: TRBJ1-1; D gene: .; V gene: TRBV5-5; CDR3 DNA: TGTGCCAGCAGCTTAGCGGGCGCCATGAACACTGAAGCTTTCTTT; CDR3 protein: CASSLAGAMNTEAFF
clone size: few; J gene: TRBJ1-1; D gene: TRBD1; V gene: TRBV12-5; CDR3 DNA: TGTGCTAGTGGTATCGAACAGGGGAGGAACACTGAAGCTTTCTTT; CDR3 protein: CASGIEQGRNTEAFF
clone size: .; J gene: TRBJ2-2; D gene: TRBD1; V gene: TRBV28; CDR3 DNA: TGTGCCAGCAGTTCCCGGACAGGGCAGGGGACCGGGGAGCTGTTTTTT; CDR3 protein: CASSSRTGQGTGELFF
clone size: .; J gene: TRBJ1-2; D gene: TRBD1; V gene: TRBV30; CDR3 DNA: TGTGCCTGGACCGGACAGGAGAACTATGGCTACACCTTC; CDR3 protein: CAWTGQENYGYTF
clone size: .; J gene: TRBJ2-3; D gene: TRBD2; V gene: TRBV29-1; CDR3 DNA: TGCAGCGTTGGGGAGGGTAGACTACCCACAGATACGCAGTATTTT; CDR3 protein: CSVGEGRLPTDTQYF
clone size: once; J gene: TRBJ2-3; D gene: .; V gene: TRBV3-1/TRBV3-2; CDR3 DNA: TGTGCCAGCAGCCAGGCCGCTAGCACAGATACGCAGTATTTT; CDR3 protein: CASSQAASTDTQYF
clone size: .; J gene: TRBJ2-7; D gene: .; V gene: TRBV19; CDR3 DNA: TGTGCCAGTTCGGAGGTGAACTCCTACGAGCAGTACTTC; CDR3 protein: CASSEVNSYEQYF
clone size: .; J gene: TRBJ2-7; D gene: .; V gene: TRBV11-2; CDR3 DNA: TGTGCCAGTCGGCGTGGGCCAAGCTCCTACGAGCAGTACTTC; CDR3 protein: CASRRGPSSYEQYF
clone size: .; J gene: TRBJ1-5; D gene: TRBD1; V gene: TRBV18; CDR3 DNA: TGTGCCAGCTCACCAAATGGACAGGTCGGCCAGCCCCAGCATTTT; CDR3 protein: CASSPNGQVGQPQHF
clone size: .; J gene: TRBJ2-1; D gene: .; V gene: TRBV7-3; CDR3 DNA: TGTGCCAGCAGCTTAATTCGGTACAATGAGCAGTTCTTC; CDR3 protein: CASSLIRYNEQFF
clone size: .; J gene: TRBJ2-1; D gene: .; V gene: TRBV28; CDR3 DNA: TGTGCCAGCAGTTTACGGGAAACCTACAATGAGCAGTTCTTC; CDR3 protein: CASSLRETYNEQFF
clone size: .; J gene: TRBJ2-1; D gene: .; V gene: TRBV18; CDR3 DNA: TGTGCCAGCTCCCCTGGGCCCAACAATGAGCAGTTCTTC; CDR3 protein: CASSPGPNNEQFF
clone size: .; J gene: TRBJ2-4; D gene: TRBD2; V gene: TRBV30; CDR3 DNA: TGTGCCTGGGTTCACCCCCTGGGGGGGGCCAAAAACATTCAGTACTTC; CDR3 protein: CAWVHPLGGAKNIQYF
clone size: .; J gene: TRBJ1-1; D gene: TRBD1; V gene: TRBV28; CDR3 DNA: TGTGCCAGTACTACAGGGGGGTACCACACTGAAGCTTTCTTT; CDR3 protein: CASTTGGYHTEAFF
clone size: .; J gene: TRBJ2-1; D gene: TRBD2; V gene: TRBV5-1; CDR3 DNA: TGCGCCAGCAGCGGGGGACTAGCGAACCCCGTATACAATGAGCAGTTCTTC; CDR3 protein: CASSGGLANPVYNEQFF
clone size: .; J gene: TRBJ1-1; D gene: TRBD1; V gene: TRBV6-1; CDR3 DNA: TGTGCCAGCAGTGAAGCGAGGGGACAGGGGCCCGTTCGGACTGAAGCTTTCTTT; CDR3 protein: CASSEARGQGPVRTEAFF
clone size: .; J gene: TRBJ1-1; D gene: .; V gene: TRBV5-4; CDR3 DNA: TGTGCCAGCAGTTCCTTACTAAATATGAACACTGAAGCTTTCTTT; CDR3 protein: CASSSLLNMNTEAFF
clone size: .; J gene: TRBJ1-2; D gene: TRBD1; V gene: TRBV6-6; CDR3 DNA: TGTGCCAGCAGTAGAGCCCCTGGGACAGGGCGGACCTACACCTTC; CDR3 protein: CASSRAPGTGRTYTF
clone size: once; J gene: TRBJ1-1; D gene: .; V gene: TRBV10-3; CDR3 DNA: TGTGCCATCAGTGCTTTGGACATGAACACTGAAGCTTTCTTT; CDR3 protein: CAISALDMNTEAFF
clone size: .; J gene: TRBJ2-3; D gene: .; V gene: TRBV7-6; CDR3 DNA: TGTGCCAGCAGCCCCCTTTATATCGGCACAGATACGCAGTATTTT; CDR3 protein: CASSPLYIGTDTQYF
clone size: .; J gene: TRBJ2-5; D gene: TRBD1; V gene: TRBV5-5; CDR3 DNA: TGTGCCAGCACTAAGGGGGACAGCACAGAGACCCAGTACTTC; CDR3 protein: CASTKGDSTETQYF
clone size: .; J gene: TRBJ1-1; D gene: .; V gene: TRBV10-3; CDR3 DNA: TGTGCCATCAGTGTCTCCAGGAACACTGAAGCTTTCTTT; CDR3 protein: CAISVSRNTEAFF